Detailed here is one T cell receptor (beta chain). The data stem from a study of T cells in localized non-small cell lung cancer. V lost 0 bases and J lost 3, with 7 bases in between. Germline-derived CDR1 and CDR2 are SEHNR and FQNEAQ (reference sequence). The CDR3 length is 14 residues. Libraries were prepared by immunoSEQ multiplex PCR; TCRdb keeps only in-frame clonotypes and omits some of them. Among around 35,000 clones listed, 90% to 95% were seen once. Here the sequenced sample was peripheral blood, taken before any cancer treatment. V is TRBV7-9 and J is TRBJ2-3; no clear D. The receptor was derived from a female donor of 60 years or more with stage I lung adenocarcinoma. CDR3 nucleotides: TGTGCCAGCAGCTTAGCGCAACCGACAGATACGCAGTATTTT. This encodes CASSLAQPTDTQYF.